This T cell receptor beta chain was profiled in a study of shared clonotypes between healthy human individuals. With 6 bases clipped from V and 6 bases from J, the junction kept 11 bases outside the gene matches. The CDR3 consists of 15 residues. The germline V gene has CDR1 MNHNY and CDR2 SVGAGI (reference sequence). Data came from immunoSEQ multiplex PCR; TCRdb stores just in-frame clones and leaves some out. The sample includes roughly 1.5 million clones, roughly 98% of them seen just once. The gene calls are TRBV6-6 and TRBJ1-3; 7 positions agree with TRBD1. This clonotype was obtained from a young man in good health. The sequenced sample was naive CD4+ T cells sorted from blood. Subset described: CD45RA+ positively selected. The CDR3 region has the DNA TGTGCCAGCAGGCGGGGACAGTGGGTTGAAAACACCATATATTTT. Translation: CASRRGQWVENTIYF.